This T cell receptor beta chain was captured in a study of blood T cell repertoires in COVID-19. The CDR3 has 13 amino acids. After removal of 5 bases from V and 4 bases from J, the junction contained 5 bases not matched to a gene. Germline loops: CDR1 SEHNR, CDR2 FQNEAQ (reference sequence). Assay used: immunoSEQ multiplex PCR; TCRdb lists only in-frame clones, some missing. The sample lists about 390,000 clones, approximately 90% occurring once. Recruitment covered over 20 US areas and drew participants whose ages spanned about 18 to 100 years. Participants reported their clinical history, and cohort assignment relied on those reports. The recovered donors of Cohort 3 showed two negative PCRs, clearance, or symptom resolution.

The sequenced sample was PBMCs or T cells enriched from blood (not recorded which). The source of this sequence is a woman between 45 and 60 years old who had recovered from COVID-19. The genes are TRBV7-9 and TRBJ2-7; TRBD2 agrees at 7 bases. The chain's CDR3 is CASSRGVEYEQYF. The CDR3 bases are TGTGCCAGCAGCCGGGGGGTAGAGTACGAGCAGTACTTC.